Below, one T cell receptor beta chain is given with its context. These data come from a study of tumor and adjacent non-tumor tissue in lung cancer. Study summary: The cohort had 12 to 13 adenocarcinoma, a couple of squamous cell and 1 small cell patients. On average, productive TCRbeta reads reached a few million per sample.

V lost 6 bases to trimming and J lost 2 bases, with 19 bases between them. This CDR3 has 17 amino acids. CDR1 and CDR2 (germline): SGHAT, FQDESV (reference sequence). A modified ARM-PCR protocol with three rounds of nested PCR amplified TCRbeta. In TCRdb, the multiplex PCR reads were re-called with MiXCR into one record per CDR3 protein. Here the sample spans over 110,000 distinct CDR3 sequences, approximately 64% being singletons. No cell sorting was done before RNA was extracted from the tissue. This receptor was identified in a man aged 55 to 70 with small cell lung cancer. The V and J genes are TRBV11-1 and TRBJ2-2; either TRBD1 or TRBD2 may fit D (5 bases each). The sequenced sample consisted of lung tumor tissue. CDR3 in amino acids: CASRSSPGRPNTGELFF. The CDR3 coding sequence is TGTGCCAGCAGATCCAGTCCGGGACGGCCCAACACCGGGGAGCTGTTTTTT.